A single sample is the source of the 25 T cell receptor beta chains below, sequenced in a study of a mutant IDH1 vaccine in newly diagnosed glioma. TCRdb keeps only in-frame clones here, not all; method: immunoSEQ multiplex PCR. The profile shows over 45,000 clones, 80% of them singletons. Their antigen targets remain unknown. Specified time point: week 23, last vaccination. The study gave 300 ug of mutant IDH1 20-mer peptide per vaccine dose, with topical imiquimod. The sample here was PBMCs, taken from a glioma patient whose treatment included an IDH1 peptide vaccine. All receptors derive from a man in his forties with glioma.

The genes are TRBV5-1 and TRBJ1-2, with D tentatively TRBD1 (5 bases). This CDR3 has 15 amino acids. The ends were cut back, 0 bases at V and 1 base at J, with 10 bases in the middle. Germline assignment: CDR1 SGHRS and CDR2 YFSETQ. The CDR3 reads CASSLVAGDNYGYTF. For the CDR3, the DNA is TGCGCCAGCAGCTTGGTGGCGGGGGATAACTATGGCTACACCTTC.

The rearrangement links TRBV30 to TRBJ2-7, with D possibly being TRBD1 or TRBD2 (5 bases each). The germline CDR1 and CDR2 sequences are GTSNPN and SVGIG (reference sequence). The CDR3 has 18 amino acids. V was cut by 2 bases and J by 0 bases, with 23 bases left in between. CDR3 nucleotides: TGTGCCTGGAGTCAACCCCCGGGACCAATTTCCGCCTCCTACGAGCAGTACTTC. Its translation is CAWSQPPGPISASYEQYF.

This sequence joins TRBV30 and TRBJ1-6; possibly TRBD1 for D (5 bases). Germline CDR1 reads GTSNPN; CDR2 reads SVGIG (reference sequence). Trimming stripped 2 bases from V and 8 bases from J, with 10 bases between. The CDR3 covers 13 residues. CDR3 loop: CAWSPTTDSPLHF. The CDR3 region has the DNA TGTGCCTGGAGTCCAACGACAGATTCACCCCTCCACTTT.

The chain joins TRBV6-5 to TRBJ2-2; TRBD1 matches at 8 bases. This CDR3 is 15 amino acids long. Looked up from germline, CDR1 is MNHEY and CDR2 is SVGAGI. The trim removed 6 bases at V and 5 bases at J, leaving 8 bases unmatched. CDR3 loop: CASRDQGAGTGELFF. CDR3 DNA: TGTGCCAGCAGAGACCAGGGGGCTGGGACCGGGGAGCTGTTTTTT.

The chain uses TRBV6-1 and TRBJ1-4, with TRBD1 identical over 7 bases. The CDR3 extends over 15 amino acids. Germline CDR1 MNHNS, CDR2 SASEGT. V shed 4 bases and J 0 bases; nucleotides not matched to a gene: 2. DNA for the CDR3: TGTGCCAGCAGTGGAGGGACAGCAACTAATGAAAAACTGTTTTTT. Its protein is CASSGGTATNEKLFF.

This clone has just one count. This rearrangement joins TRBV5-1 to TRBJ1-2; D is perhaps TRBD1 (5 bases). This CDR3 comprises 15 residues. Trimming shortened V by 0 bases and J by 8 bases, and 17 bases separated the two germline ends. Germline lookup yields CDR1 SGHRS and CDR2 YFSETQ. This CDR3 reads CASSLDGTFKGGYTF. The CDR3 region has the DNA TGCGCCAGCAGCTTGGATGGGACGTTCAAGGGGGGCTACACCTTC.

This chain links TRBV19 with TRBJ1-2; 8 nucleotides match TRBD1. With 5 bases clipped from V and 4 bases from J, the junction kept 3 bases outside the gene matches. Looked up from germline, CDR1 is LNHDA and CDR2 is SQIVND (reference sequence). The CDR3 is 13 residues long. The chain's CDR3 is CASSVTGAYGYTF. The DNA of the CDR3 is TGTGCCAGTAGTGTGACAGGGGCCTATGGCTACACCTTC.

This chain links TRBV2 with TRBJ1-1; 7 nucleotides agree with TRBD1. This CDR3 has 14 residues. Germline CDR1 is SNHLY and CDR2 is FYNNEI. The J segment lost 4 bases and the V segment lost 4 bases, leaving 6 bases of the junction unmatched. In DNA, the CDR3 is TGTGCCAGCAGTGTACGACAGGGAGGCACTGAAGCTTTCTTT. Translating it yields CASSVRQGGTEAFF. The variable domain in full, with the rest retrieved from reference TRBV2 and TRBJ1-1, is EPEVTQTPSHQVTQMGQEVILRCVPISNHLYFYWYRQILGQKVEFLVSFYNNEISEKSEIFDDQFSVERPDGSNFTLKIRSTKLEDSAMYFCASSVRQGGTEAFFGQGTRLTVV.

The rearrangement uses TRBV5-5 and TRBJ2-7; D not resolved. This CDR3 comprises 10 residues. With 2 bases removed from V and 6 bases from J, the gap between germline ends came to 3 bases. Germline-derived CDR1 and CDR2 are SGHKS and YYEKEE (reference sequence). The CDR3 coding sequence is TGTGCCAGCAGCTTATCCGAGCAGTACTTC. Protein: CASSLSEQYF.

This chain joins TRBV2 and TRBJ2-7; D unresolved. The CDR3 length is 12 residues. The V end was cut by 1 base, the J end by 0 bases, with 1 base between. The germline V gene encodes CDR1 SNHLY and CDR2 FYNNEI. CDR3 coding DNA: TGTGCCAGCAGTGAAGTCTCCTACGAGCAGTACTTC. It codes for CASSEVSYEQYF.

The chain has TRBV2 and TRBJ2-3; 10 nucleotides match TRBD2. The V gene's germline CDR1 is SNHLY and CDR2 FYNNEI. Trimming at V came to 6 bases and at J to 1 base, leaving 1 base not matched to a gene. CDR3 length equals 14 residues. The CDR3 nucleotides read TGTGCCAGCAGGACTAGCGGGCGCACAGATACGCAGTATTTT. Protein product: CASRTSGRTDTQYF.

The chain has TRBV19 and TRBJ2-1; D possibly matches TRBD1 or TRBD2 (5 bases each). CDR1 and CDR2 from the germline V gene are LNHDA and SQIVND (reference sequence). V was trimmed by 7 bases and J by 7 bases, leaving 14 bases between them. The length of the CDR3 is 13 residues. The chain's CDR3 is CASTEGKWNEQFF. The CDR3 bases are TGTGCCAGTACTGAGGGGAAGTGGAATGAGCAGTTCTTC.

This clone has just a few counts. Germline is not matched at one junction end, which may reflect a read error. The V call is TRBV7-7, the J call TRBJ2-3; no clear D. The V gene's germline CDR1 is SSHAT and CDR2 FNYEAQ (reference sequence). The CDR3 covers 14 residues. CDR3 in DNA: TGTGCTAGCAGCTTAGGTGGGCGAACAGATACGCAGTATTTT. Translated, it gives CASSLGGRTDTQYF.

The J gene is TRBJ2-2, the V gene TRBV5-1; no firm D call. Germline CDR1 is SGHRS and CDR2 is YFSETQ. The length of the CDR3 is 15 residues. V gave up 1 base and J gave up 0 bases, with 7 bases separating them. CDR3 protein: CASSLTATNTGELFF. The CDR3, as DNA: TGCGCCAGCAGCTTGACGGCAACGAACACCGGGGAGCTGTTTTTT.

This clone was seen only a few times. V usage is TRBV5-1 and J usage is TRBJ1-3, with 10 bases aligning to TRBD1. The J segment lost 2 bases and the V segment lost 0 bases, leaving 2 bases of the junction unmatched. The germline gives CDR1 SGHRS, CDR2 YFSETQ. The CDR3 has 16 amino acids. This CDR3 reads CASSLDGQGAGNTIYF. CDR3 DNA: TGCGCCAGCAGCTTGGACGGACAGGGGGCTGGAAACACCATATATTTT.

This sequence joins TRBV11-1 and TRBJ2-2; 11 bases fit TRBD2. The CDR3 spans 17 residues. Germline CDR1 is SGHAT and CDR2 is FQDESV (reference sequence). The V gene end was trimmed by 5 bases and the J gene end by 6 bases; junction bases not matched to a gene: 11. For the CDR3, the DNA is TGTGCCAGCAGCCCCCCCTACGGTAGCGGGGGGGCCGGGGAGCTGTTTTTT. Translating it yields CASSPPYGSGGAGELFF. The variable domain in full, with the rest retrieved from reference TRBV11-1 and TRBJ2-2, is EAEVAQSPRYKITEKSQAVAFWCDPISGHATLYWYRQILGQGPELLVQFQDESVVDDSQLPKDRFSAERLKGVDSTLKIQPAELGDSAMYLCASSPPYGSGGAGELFFGEGSRLTVL.

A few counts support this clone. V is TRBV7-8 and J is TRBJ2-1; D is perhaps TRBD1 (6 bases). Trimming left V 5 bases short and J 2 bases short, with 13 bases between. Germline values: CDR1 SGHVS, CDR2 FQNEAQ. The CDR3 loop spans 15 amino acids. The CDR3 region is CASSQGRKAYNEQFF. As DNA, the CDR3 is TGTGCCAGCAGCCAGGGGCGTAAGGCCTACAATGAGCAGTTCTTC.

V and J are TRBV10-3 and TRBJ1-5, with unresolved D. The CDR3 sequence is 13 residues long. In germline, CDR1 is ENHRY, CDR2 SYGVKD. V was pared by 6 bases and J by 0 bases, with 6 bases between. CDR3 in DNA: TGTGCCATCAGATCTGATAGCAATCAGCCCCAGCATTTT. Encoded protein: CAIRSDSNQPQHF.

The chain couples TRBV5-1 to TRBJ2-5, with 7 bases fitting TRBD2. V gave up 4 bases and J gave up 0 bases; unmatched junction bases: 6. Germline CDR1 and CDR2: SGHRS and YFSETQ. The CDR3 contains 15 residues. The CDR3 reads CASSPSGAHQETQYF. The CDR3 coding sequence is TGCGCCAGCAGCCCCAGCGGGGCCCACCAAGAGACCCAGTACTTC. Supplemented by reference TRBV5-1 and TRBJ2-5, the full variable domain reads KAGVTQTPRYLIKTRGQQVTLSCSPISGHRSVSWYQQTPGQGLQFLFEYFSETQRNKGNFPGRFSGRQFSNSRSEMNVSTLELGDSALYLCASSPSGAHQETQYFGPGTRLLVL.

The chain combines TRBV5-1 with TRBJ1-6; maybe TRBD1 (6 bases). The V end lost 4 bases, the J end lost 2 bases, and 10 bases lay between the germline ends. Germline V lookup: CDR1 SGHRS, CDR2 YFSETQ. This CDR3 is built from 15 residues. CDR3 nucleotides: TGCGCCAGCAGCCCACAGGGACCCTATAATTCACCCCTCCACTTT. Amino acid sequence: CASSPQGPYNSPLHF.

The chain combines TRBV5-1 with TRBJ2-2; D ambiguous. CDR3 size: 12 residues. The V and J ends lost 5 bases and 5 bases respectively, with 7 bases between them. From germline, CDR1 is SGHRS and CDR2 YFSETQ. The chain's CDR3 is CASSLETGELFF. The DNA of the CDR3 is TGCGCCAGCAGTTTAGAGACCGGGGAGCTGTTTTTT.

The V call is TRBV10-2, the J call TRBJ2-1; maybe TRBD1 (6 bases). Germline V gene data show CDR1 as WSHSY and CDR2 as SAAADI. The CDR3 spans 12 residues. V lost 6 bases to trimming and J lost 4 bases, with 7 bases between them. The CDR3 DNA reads TGCGCCAGCAGACAGGGTTACAATGAGCAGTTCTTC. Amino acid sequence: CASRQGYNEQFF.

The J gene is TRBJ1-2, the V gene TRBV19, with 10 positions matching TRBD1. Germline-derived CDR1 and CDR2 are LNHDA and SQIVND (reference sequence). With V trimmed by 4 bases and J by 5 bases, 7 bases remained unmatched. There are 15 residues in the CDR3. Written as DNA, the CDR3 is TGTGCCAGTAGTACCCGGGACAGGGGATGGTATGGCTACACCTTC. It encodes CASSTRDRGWYGYTF. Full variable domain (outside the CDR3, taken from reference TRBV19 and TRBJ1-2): DGGITQSPKYLFRKEGQNVTLSCEQNLNHDAMYWYRQDPGQGLRLIYYSQIVNDFQKGDIAEGYSVSREKKESFPLTVTSAQKNPTAFYLCASSTRDRGWYGYTFGSGTRLTVV.

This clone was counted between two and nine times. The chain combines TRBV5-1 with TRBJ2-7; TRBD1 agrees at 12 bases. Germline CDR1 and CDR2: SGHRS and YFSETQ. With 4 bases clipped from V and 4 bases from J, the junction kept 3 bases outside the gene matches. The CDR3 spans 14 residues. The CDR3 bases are TGCGCCAGCAGCGAGGGACAGGGGGCTTACGAGCAGTACTTC. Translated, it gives CASSEGQGAYEQYF.

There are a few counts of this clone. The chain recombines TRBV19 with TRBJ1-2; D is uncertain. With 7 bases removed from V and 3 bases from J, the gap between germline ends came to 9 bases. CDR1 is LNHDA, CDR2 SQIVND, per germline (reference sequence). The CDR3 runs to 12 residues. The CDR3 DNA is TGTGCCAGTAAATACAGCGACTATGGCTACACCTTC. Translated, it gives CASKYSDYGYTF. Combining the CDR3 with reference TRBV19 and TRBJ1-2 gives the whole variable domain DGGITQSPKYLFRKEGQNVTLSCEQNLNHDAMYWYRQDPGQGLRLIYYSQIVNDFQKGDIAEGYSVSREKKESFPLTVTSAQKNPTAFYLCASKYSDYGYTFGSGTRLTVV.